This is a list of T cell receptor beta chains from one sample in a study of control samples from healthy donors and cancer patients. TCRdb's table, derived via immunoSEQ multiplex PCR, lists solely in-frame clones and lacks some. The table lists about 120,000 clones, about 89% of them singletons. The sample comprised blood. The receptors shown here come from a man in his forties or fifties in good health. CDR3s leave out the opening cysteine and the closing phenylalanine or tryptophan.

V	J	CDR3
TRBV10-3	TRBJ1-5	AISAGDRVGQPQH
TRBV21-1	TRBJ2-7	ASSILTGTAYEQY
TRBV6-4	TRBJ1-6	ASSDSDGDSPLH
TRBV29-1	TRBJ1-6	SAKMRSSYNSPLH
TRBV5-1	TRBJ2-1	ASSLYRGAGRGPPSYNEQF
TRBV19	TRBJ2-2	ASSIHRGPTGELF
TRBV29-1	TRBJ1-5	SVVIGPNQPQH
TRBV27	TRBJ1-1	ASSLRATMNTEAF
TRBV10-3	TRBJ2-3	AIKRDGTDTQY
TRBV11-2	TRBJ1-3	ASSAGTGPGNTIY
TRBV12-3/TRBV12-4	TRBJ1-5	AAGTGPMMPQH
TRBV5-1	TRBJ1-1	ASSLLVKGNTEAF
TRBV18	TRBJ2-3	ASSPPSRREGTDTQY
TRBV5-4	TRBJ2-6	ASSLAGDRGPNVLT
TRBV14	TRBJ1-1	ASSQDRNRAEAF
TRBV9	TRBJ2-1	ASSVGASAYNEQF
TRBV29-1	TRBJ1-1	SPTLDPGTEAF
TRBV9	TRBJ1-6	ASSPRGDSDSPLH
TRBV27	TRBJ2-6	ASSPNNRYQGSGANVLT
TRBV16	TRBJ2-1	ASSHPGLASSYNEQF
TRBV6-5	TRBJ1-2	ASTRQAAGYT
TRBV27	TRBJ2-3	ASARQGATDTQY
TRBV28	TRBJ2-7	ASSPLMIAGGRYEQY
TRBV7-6	TRBJ1-1	ASSHEGQNTEAF
TRBV11-2	TRBJ2-7	ASSFPGQGAYEQY
TRBV5-1	TRBJ1-2	ASSLEVPREDGYT
TRBV12-3/TRBV12-4	TRBJ2-7	AGQGHEQY
TRBV5-8	TRBJ1-3	ASRSDRVPGNTIY
TRBV7-7	TRBJ2-3	ASAQGGSRTDTQY
TRBV18	TRBJ1-1	ASSPSTGGSGEAF
TRBV6-2/TRBV6-3	TRBJ2-4	ASSARLAGGPSTLAKNIQY
TRBV25-1	TRBJ2-7	ASSELGIYEQY
TRBV19	TRBJ1-5	ASSIQAWNQPQH
TRBV4-2	TRBJ2-5	ASSQVGSGTKQETQY
TRBV19	TRBJ2-7	ASSQTSSYEQY
TRBV5-4	TRBJ2-5	ASSFYGGETQY
TRBV7-9	TRBJ2-1	ASSLEGPFIRASYNEQF
TRBV6-4	TRBJ1-5	ASSRDLSNQPQH
TRBV2	TRBJ1-2	ASSGPDSPDYGYT
TRBV6-5	TRBJ1-6	ASSYRGRQSPLH
TRBV12-3/TRBV12-4	TRBJ2-7	ASSPHLDYEQY
TRBV6-5	TRBJ2-6	ASSYSSSGANVLT
TRBV9	TRBJ2-3	ASGRGFTDTQY
TRBV7-2	TRBJ2-3	ASSSPSGGTDTQY
TRBV12-3/TRBV12-4	TRBJ1-4	ASSSLRGGKLF
TRBV7-2	TRBJ2-1	ASKGRTGGPYNEQF
TRBV18	TRBJ2-7	ASSPPHLRGYEQY